Each of the 23 T cell receptor beta chains below was sequenced from the same sample in a study of blood T cell repertoires in COVID-19. The repertoire was sequenced with immunoSEQ multiplex PCR; TCRdb's copy has only in-frame clones and lacks some. The table has roughly 340,000 clones, 70% to 90% seen once. Input material: PBMCs or T cells enriched from blood (not recorded which). These TCRs come from a man between 40 and 49 years old in a cohort exposed to, infected with or recovered from COVID-19 (not recorded which).

The CDR3 sequence: CASSAQGRGRGIGELFF. DNA for the CDR3: TGTGCCAGCAGTGCGCAAGGCCGGGGAAGGGGGATCGGGGAGCTGTTTTTT. This chain connects TRBV27 to TRBJ2-2; weak D call: TRBD1 (6 bases). The CDR3 runs 17 residues. V lost 5 bases to trimming and J lost 7 bases, with 23 bases between them. Germline lookup yields CDR1 MNHEY and CDR2 SMNVEV (reference sequence).

Regarding this clone: This sample also contains other DNA sequences that code for the same CDR3. This chain links TRBV7-2 with TRBJ2-7; TRBD2 matches at 11 bases. CDR3 length: 14 residues. Germline loops: CDR1 SGHTA, CDR2 FQGNSA. Trimming cost V 4 bases and J 3 bases; bases outside gene matches: 2. This CDR3 reads CASSSTSGSYEQYF. DNA for the CDR3: TGTGCCAGCAGCTCTACTAGCGGGAGCTACGAGCAGTACTTC. Based on the CDR3 plus reference TRBV7-2 and TRBJ2-7, the full variable domain is GAGVSQSPSNKVTEKGKDVELRCDPISGHTALYWYRQSLGQGLEFLIYFQGNSAPDKSGLPSDRFSAERTGGSVSTLTIQRTQQEDSAVYLCASSSTSGSYEQYFGPGTRLTVT.

The chain has TRBV30 and TRBJ1-2; 10 bases match TRBD1. CDR1 and CDR2 from the germline V gene are GTSNPN and SVGIG (reference sequence). This CDR3 is 12 amino acids long. V shed 3 bases, J shed 8 bases, and the junction held 3 bases outside the gene matches. CDR3 in DNA: TGTGCCTGGAGCCGGGACAGGGGCGGCTACACCTTC. Amino acids: CAWSRDRGGYTF.

The chain recombines TRBV7-2 with TRBJ1-5; a possible D gene is TRBD1 (5 bases). This CDR3 contains 14 residues. V was trimmed by 2 bases and J by 5 bases, leaving 10 bases between them. CDR1 and CDR2 from the germline V gene are SGHTA and FQGNSA. The CDR3 loop is CASSLYQGDQPQHF. In nucleotides, the CDR3 is TGTGCCAGCAGCTTATACCAAGGGGATCAGCCCCAGCATTTT.

This clone was detected only a few times. The CDR3 sequence is CSVGQGDSGYTF. DNA for the CDR3: TGCAGCGTCGGACAGGGGGATAGTGGCTACACCTTC. The chain employs TRBV29-1 and TRBJ1-2; 10 bases align to TRBD1. Germline assignment: CDR1 SQVTM and CDR2 ANQGSEA. CDR3 size: 12 residues. The ends lost 6 bases at V and 7 bases at J; junction bases unmatched: 5.

The chain joins TRBV6-5 to TRBJ1-1; no clear D gene. The CDR3 is 14 residues long. Trimming took off 4 bases at V and 5 bases at J, with 14 bases between the two ends. Germline V lookup: CDR1 MNHEY, CDR2 SVGAGI. In DNA, the CDR3 is TGTGCCAGCAGTTTGAGGGAGTCGGTGACTGAAGCTTTCTTT. Translation gives CASSLRESVTEAFF.

The rearrangement uses TRBV30 and TRBJ2-5; 9 bases are shared with TRBD2. Per the germline V gene, CDR1 is GTSNPN and CDR2 is SVGIG (reference sequence). The CDR3 contains 14 residues. V lost 2 bases, J lost 9 bases, and 10 bases stayed unmatched. CDR3 bases: TGTGCCTGGAGTTTCGCGGGAGGGCCGAGGGCCCAGTACTTC. It encodes CAWSFAGGPRAQYF.

In its sample, this clone was seen a few times. CDR3 in amino acids: CASSLMTDTEAFF. The CDR3 DNA is TGTGCCAGCAGTTTAATGACAGACACTGAAGCTTTCTTT. The rearrangement links TRBV27 to TRBJ1-1; D may be TRBD1 (5 bases). V lost 2 bases to trimming and J lost 3 bases, with 7 bases between them. The CDR3 extends over 13 amino acids. The germline gives CDR1 MNHEY, CDR2 SMNVEV (reference sequence).

Only one count was recorded for this clone. The genes are TRBV4-1 and TRBJ1-2, with 8 bases matching TRBD1. The CDR3 covers 15 residues. V was clipped by 7 bases and J by 4 bases; unmatched bases: 11. Looked up from germline, CDR1 is MGHRA and CDR2 is YSYEKL. Written as DNA, the CDR3 is TGCGCCAGCACGCGACAGTCGGGACAGGTCTATGGCTACACCTTC. Translated, it gives CASTRQSGQVYGYTF.

The V call is TRBV5-1, the J call TRBJ2-1; tentatively, D is TRBD2 (6 bases). This CDR3 is 14 amino acids long. The germline V gene encodes CDR1 SGHRS and CDR2 YFSETQ. V lost 4 bases and J lost 7, with 15 bases in between. Here the CDR3 reads CASSGPEGPNEQFF. For the CDR3, the DNA is TGCGCCAGCAGCGGCCCGGAGGGGCCTAATGAGCAGTTCTTC.

The chain has TRBV6-5 and TRBJ2-5; possible D gene TRBD1, 6 bases. This CDR3 is 14 amino acids long. The germline gives CDR1 MNHEY, CDR2 SVGAGI. Between the trimmed V and J ends, which lost 6 bases and 5 bases, there was a span of 16 bases. The CDR3 DNA is TGTGCCAGCAGGGGGGCCCTCGGATGGGAGACCCAGTACTTC. It encodes CASRGALGWETQYF.

The V and J genes are TRBV7-3 and TRBJ1-1; weak D call: TRBD1 (6 bases). Per germline, CDR1 SGHTA and CDR2 FQGTGA. The CDR3 length is 13 residues. Trimming cost V 3 bases and J 6 bases, with 11 bases left between them. CDR3 sequence (DNA): TGTGCCAGCAGCTTCTACGGACAGTCTGAAGCTTTCTTT. Its translation is CASSFYGQSEAFF.

This chain's CDR3 is CASSLRQGVGSTDTQYF. Here the CDR3 DNA reads TGTGCCAGCAGTTTGCGACAGGGAGTAGGTAGCACAGATACGCAGTATTTT. The gene calls are TRBV28 and TRBJ2-3, with 7 bases that match TRBD1. Germline CDR1 reads MDHEN; CDR2 reads SYDVKM. The CDR3 has 17 amino acids. The V segment lost 3 bases and the J segment 0 bases; nucleotides outside the gene matches: 9. Drawing the rest from reference TRBV28 and TRBJ2-3, the complete variable domain is DVKVTQSSRYLVKRTGEKVFLECVQDMDHENMFWYRQDPGLGLRLIYFSYDVKMKEKGDIPEGYSVSREKKERFSLILESASTNQTSMYLCASSLRQGVGSTDTQYFGPGTRLTVL.

This rearrangement joins TRBV10-1 to TRBJ2-7; D gene ambiguous. The length of the CDR3 is 13 residues. Trimming took 8 bases from V and 5 from J, leaving 16 bases between them. Per germline, CDR1 WNHNN and CDR2 SYGVQD (reference sequence). Here the CDR3 DNA reads TGCGCCAGCGCCTCCCATCTACGGGACGAGCAGTACTTC. Translation: CASASHLRDEQYF.

This clone was counted only a few times. The rearrangement joins TRBV6-1 to TRBJ2-3; no definite D call. Germline V gives CDR1 MNHNS, CDR2 SASEGT. The V end lost 2 bases, the J end lost 4 bases, and 19 bases lay between the germline ends. The CDR3 runs to 17 residues. The CDR3 DNA is TGTGCCAGCAGTGAAACCAGACGTACACAGAGCCCAGATACGCAGTATTTT. Amino acids: CASSETRRTQSPDTQYF.

The V call is TRBV4-1, the J call TRBJ2-5; 8 positions match TRBD2. V lost 4 bases, J lost 2 bases, and 9 bases stayed unmatched. The CDR3 runs to 16 residues. Per the germline V gene, CDR1 is MGHRA and CDR2 is YSYEKL. CDR3 DNA sequence: TGCGCCAGCAGCCCTTGGACTAGCAGAGAACAAGAGACCCAGTACTTC. Translation: CASSPWTSREQETQYF.

The CDR3 nucleotides are TGTGCCAGCAGTACAGGTCTCTCTGGGGCCAACGTCCTGACTTTC. Its translation: CASSTGLSGANVLTF. The chain carries TRBV2 and TRBJ2-6; perhaps TRBD1 as D (5 bases). Germline lookup yields CDR1 SNHLY and CDR2 FYNNEI. V shed 5 bases and J shed 0 bases, with 8 bases lying between them. This CDR3 region has 15 residues.

The chain employs TRBV6-6 and TRBJ2-5, with 9 bases that match TRBD2. Germline CDR1 MNHNY, CDR2 SVGAGI (reference sequence). V shed 7 bases and J 4 bases; nucleotides not matched to a gene: 7. The CDR3 runs 14 residues. CDR3 protein: CASTRAGGGETQYF. The CDR3 DNA follows: TGTGCCAGCACCCGAGCGGGAGGAGGAGAGACCCAGTACTTC.

This chain links TRBV5-1 with TRBJ1-3; D gene uncertain. CDR1 and CDR2 (germline): SGHRS, YFSETQ. The V gene lost 4 bases and the J gene lost 4 bases, with 9 bases spanning the gap. This CDR3 region has 13 residues. The CDR3 coding sequence is TGCGCCAGCAGCAACCCACAGGGAAACACCATATATTTT. It encodes CASSNPQGNTIYF.

V is TRBV24-1 and J is TRBJ2-3; D is possibly TRBD2 (7 bases). Between the trimmed V and J ends, which lost 7 bases and 3 bases, there was a span of 13 bases. Germline-derived CDR1 and CDR2 are KGHDR and SFDVKD. This CDR3 has 14 amino acids. The DNA of the CDR3 is TGTGCCACCAGCGGAGGGGGGGGGACAGATACGCAGTATTTT. Translation gives CATSGGGGTDTQYF.

This chain joins TRBV19 and TRBJ2-7, with TRBD1 identical over 10 bases. The J segment lost 2 bases and the V segment lost 6 bases, leaving 7 bases of the junction unmatched. Looked up from germline, CDR1 is LNHDA and CDR2 is SQIVND (reference sequence). The CDR3 runs to 15 residues. The CDR3 protein is CASSPGTGAPYEQYF. The DNA for the CDR3 is TGTGCCAGTAGCCCCGGGACAGGGGCTCCCTACGAGCAGTACTTC.

The rearrangement uses TRBV6-1 and TRBJ1-4; unclear D gene. Deletions cut 2 bases from V and 4 bases from J, with 8 bases between. CDR3 length: 14 residues. Germline V gene lookup returns CDR1 MNHNS and CDR2 SASEGT. CDR3 in amino acids: CASSETRYNEKLFF. The CDR3 coding sequence is TGTGCCAGCAGTGAAACCAGATATAATGAAAAACTGTTTTTT.

V usage is TRBV18 and J usage is TRBJ1-4; D is undetermined. CDR3 length equals 15 residues. Germline V gives CDR1 KGHSH, CDR2 LQKENI. With 3 bases removed from V and 3 bases from J, the gap between germline ends came to 11 bases. The CDR3 spells CASSPSVAANEKLFF. DNA of the CDR3: TGTGCCAGCTCACCTTCAGTTGCGGCTAATGAAAAACTGTTTTTT.